The subject of this entry is one T cell receptor beta chain. Its matching antigen is unknown. Method: immunoSEQ multiplex PCR; TCRdb's copy keeps in-frame clones and lacks some. The sample includes about 170,000 clones, around 87% of them seen just once. This entry comes from a study of T cell responses to AZD1222 COVID-19 vaccine. The CDR3 length is 17 residues. Germline V gene sequence: CDR1 LNHDA, CDR2 SQIVND (reference sequence). The V segment lost 3 bases and the J segment 3 bases; nucleotides outside the gene matches: 12. Whole-study results and caveats: CD4 TCRs covered the whole spike, strongest at regions 160-218 and 743-854. Clonal diversity was possibly underestimated, and the donors were mostly white British, with more females.

Here the sequenced sample was peripheral blood, taken on day 0 of AZD1222 vaccination. The V and J genes are TRBV19 and TRBJ2-5, with TRBD1 identical over 8 bases. The origin of this receptor is an adult in good health. CDR3 residues: CASSILETGVGEETQYF. Here the CDR3 DNA reads TGTGCCAGTAGTATCCTGGAGACAGGGGTAGGCGAAGAGACCCAGTACTTC.